This TCR beta chain was captured by sequencing in a study of T-cell reconstitution after alpha-beta-depleted transplantation in children. This clonotype was observed many times. A TCRbeta library incorporating unique molecular identifiers was prepared. TCRdb re-called the PCR reads through MiXCR, storing one row per CDR3 protein. The sample has about 480,000 distinct CDR3 sequences; roughly an eighth are singletons. The CDR3 length is 13 residues. Trimming shortened V by 10 bases and J by 2 bases, and 15 bases separated the two germline ends. The source was PBMCs from the stem cell graft donor, collected from the stem cell graft. The receptor's source is a human donor who donated a stem cell graft to a child with combined immunodeficiency. The V gene is TRBV12-3 or TRBV12-4, the J gene TRBJ2-7; D unresolved. The CDR3 region is CATRRASTYEQYF. CDR3 DNA sequence: TGTGCCACCCGTAGGGCCAGCACCTACGAGCAGTACTTC.